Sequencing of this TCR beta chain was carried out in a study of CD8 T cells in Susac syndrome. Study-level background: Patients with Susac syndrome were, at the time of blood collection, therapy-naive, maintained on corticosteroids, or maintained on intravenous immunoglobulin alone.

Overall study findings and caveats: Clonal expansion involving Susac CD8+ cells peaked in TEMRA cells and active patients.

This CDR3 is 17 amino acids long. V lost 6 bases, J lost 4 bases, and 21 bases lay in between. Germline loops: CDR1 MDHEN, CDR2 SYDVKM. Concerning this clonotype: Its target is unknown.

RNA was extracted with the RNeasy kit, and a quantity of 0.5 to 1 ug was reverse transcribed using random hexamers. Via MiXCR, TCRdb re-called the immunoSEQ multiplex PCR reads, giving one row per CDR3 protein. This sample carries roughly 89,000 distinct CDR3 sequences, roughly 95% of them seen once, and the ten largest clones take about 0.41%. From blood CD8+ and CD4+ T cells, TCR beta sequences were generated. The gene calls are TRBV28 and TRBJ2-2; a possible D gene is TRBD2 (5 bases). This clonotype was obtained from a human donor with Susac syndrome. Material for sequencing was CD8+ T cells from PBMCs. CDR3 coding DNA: TGTGCCAGCAGCCATCAGAAGGTTAGCGAGAGCACCGGGGAGCTGTTTTTT. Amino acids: CASSHQKVSESTGELFF.